This T cell receptor (beta chain) is drawn from a study of blood T cells in healthy people across ages. Findings of the study overall: Expanded clonotype changes were possibly confounded by unknown donor CMV status. Among long-lived donors, naive CD4+ cells were more numerous and diversity higher than in aged donors.

This clonotype was picked up many times. Its antigen is undetermined. Then a second PCR, running roughly 7 to 11 cycles, was carried out with a sample-barcoded 5' primer and a J-beta primer mix. One entry per CDR3 protein results from TCRdb running MiXCR on the 5' RACE reads. Of approximately 700,000 distinct CDR3 sequences listed, less than 40% are singletons. Sequenced input: blood. The TCR sequence derives from a woman aged 80 or older in good health.

CDR3 nucleotide sequence: TGTGCCAGCAGTGAAAACACCTTCTATAGCAATCAGCCCCAGCATTTT. Translation gives CASSENTFYSNQPQHF. The V and J genes are TRBV6-1 and TRBJ1-5; unclear D gene. CDR3 size: 16 residues. The germline V gene encodes CDR1 MNHNS and CDR2 SASEGT. The V end was cut by 2 bases, the J end by 0 bases, with 11 bases between.